Each of the 27 T cell receptor beta chains below was sequenced from the same sample in a study of CXCR3-negative and CXCR3-positive naive CD8 T cells (dated by TCRdb to 2018 to 2020). Antigens for these TCRs are unknown. The sequencer was a NextSeq 550. The Human TCR Profiling Kit (MiLaboratory) was used to make UMI-labeled 5' RACE TRB cDNA libraries. TCRdb reprocessed the reads, reporting each CDR3 protein sequence once and no DNA. The table for this sample lists 130,000 to 150,000 distinct CDR3 sequences. The ten largest account for 0.25% to 0.35% of the sample. Paper-wide results and their limitations: TRB CDR3s from CXCR3-positive naive cells showed higher hydrophobicity (lower Kidera factor 4), lower energy, and higher strength and volume indices than CXCR3-negative naive cells.

Sequencing used naive CXCR3+ CD8+ T cells from blood. The cell subset or site label corresponds to: CD45RO-CCR7+CD27+CD95- naive CD8+ T cells expressing CXCR3 (TNR3+). All receptors come from a human donor in good health. Some clones in this sample may be carry-over from other donors' samples.

The gene calls are TRBV6-5 and TRBJ1-4; TCRdb's assignment of TRBD1 cannot be checked, as there is no DNA. This CDR3 is built from 14 residues. Per the germline V gene, CDR1 is MNHEY and CDR2 is SVGAGI. The CDR3 protein is CASTSGVDNEKLFF.

This chain uses TRBV27 with TRBJ2-1; TCRdb names TRBD1, which stays unverified in the absence of DNA. The germline V gene encodes CDR1 MNHEY and CDR2 SMNVEV (reference sequence). The CDR3 length is 14 residues. CDR3: CASSPVLLGNEQFF.

The chain combines TRBV7-6 with TRBJ2-7; TCRdb designates TRBD1, a call that cannot be tested without DNA. Germline loops: CDR1 SGHVS, CDR2 FNYEAQ. This CDR3 spans 15 amino acids. CDR3: CASSPGAGRVVFPEF.

The chain joins TRBV29-1 to TRBJ1-1; checking the TCRdb D call of TRBD1 is not possible without DNA. Germline V gives CDR1 SQVTM, CDR2 ANQGSEA. The CDR3 spans 12 residues. The CDR3 loop is CSVRQGGTEAFF.

The chain's CDR3 is CASSLPYGEQFF. This chain links TRBV7-7 with TRBJ2-1. The CDR3 spans 12 residues. Germline lookup yields CDR1 SSHAT and CDR2 FNYEAQ (reference sequence).

J is TRBJ2-7 and V is TRBV29-1; no DNA is available, so the TRBD1 call from TCRdb remains unchecked. The CDR3 loop spans 13 amino acids. In germline, CDR1 is SQVTM, CDR2 ANQGSEA. The CDR3 reads CSVPVSPGYEQYF.

The chain employs TRBV9 and TRBJ2-4; TCRdb's D call, TRBD1, is unchecked because there is no DNA. CDR3 length: 16 residues. Germline V gene data show CDR1 as SGDLS and CDR2 as YYNGEE. CDR3 in amino acids: CASGPGRGDYENIQYF.

V usage is TRBV30 and J usage is TRBJ2-7; the TRBD1 assignment by TCRdb is unverifiable without DNA. Germline values: CDR1 GTSNPN, CDR2 SVGIG (reference sequence). CDR3 length: 17 amino acids. The CDR3 here is CAWSQQYSDRNPYEQYF. Using reference TRBV30 and TRBJ2-7 for the parts outside the CDR3, the full variable domain is SQTIHQWPATLVQPVGSPLSLECTVEGTSNPNLYWYRQAAGRGLQLLFYSVGIGQISSEVPQNLSASRPQDRQFILSSKKLLLSDSGFYLCAWSQQYSDRNPYEQYFGPGTRLTVT.

The genes are TRBV7-2 and TRBJ1-1. The CDR3 is made up of 15 amino acids. Looked up from germline, CDR1 is SGHTA and CDR2 is FQGNSA. The CDR3 sequence is CASSHPGLEITEAFF.

The genes are TRBV21-1 and TRBJ2-2; TCRdb reports TRBD2, a call that lacks DNA to check it against. TRBV21-1 is given as a pseudogene. The CDR3 covers 14 residues. This chain's CDR3 is CASSKSSDTGELFF.

The chain employs TRBV4-3 and TRBJ2-2; TCRdb's D call, TRBD1, is unchecked because there is no DNA. The CDR3 has 15 amino acids. From germline, CDR1 is LGHNA and CDR2 YSLEER. The CDR3 here is CASSQAGENTGELFF.

V and J are TRBV29-1 and TRBJ2-3; lacking DNA, the TRBD1 call made by TCRdb goes unchecked. CDR1 SQVTM and CDR2 ANQGSEA come from the germline V gene. This CDR3 is built from 13 residues. CDR3: CSAETGGADTQYF.

This chain links TRBV5-1 with TRBJ2-3; TCRdb's D gene call, TRBD2, goes unchecked for lack of DNA. This CDR3 is built from 16 residues. Germline V CDR1 and CDR2: SGHRS, YFSETQ. The CDR3 sequence: CASSMGLAGTTDTQYF.

This chain connects TRBV15 to TRBJ2-7; TCRdb calls TRBD1, which cannot be checked without DNA. The CDR3 covers 16 residues. Germline V gene sequence: CDR1 LNHNV, CDR2 YYDKDF (reference sequence). CDR3: CATSRDRGFEAYEQYF.

V and J are TRBV10-3 and TRBJ2-2; TCRdb selects TRBD1, and the lack of DNA leaves this call unchecked. This CDR3 region has 12 residues. Germline-derived CDR1 and CDR2 are ENHRY and SYGVKD. CDR3 protein: CAIRTDTGELFF.

V gene TRBV11-3 combines with J gene TRBJ2-1; lacking DNA, the TRBD2 call made by TCRdb goes unchecked. The CDR3 consists of 15 residues. Germline V gives CDR1 SGHNT, CDR2 YENEEA. The CDR3 loop reads CASSLLWGELAEQFF.

V is TRBV7-9 and J is TRBJ1-4; TCRdb designates TRBD1, a call that cannot be tested without DNA. The CDR3 sequence is 15 residues long. The germline V gene has CDR1 SEHNR and CDR2 FQNEAQ (reference sequence). This CDR3 reads CASSSPGTGAEKLFF.

V usage is TRBV4-1 and J usage is TRBJ2-7; the TCRdb D gene call, TRBD1, has no DNA to confirm it. Germline values: CDR1 MGHRA, CDR2 YSYEKL. The CDR3 loop spans 15 amino acids. CDR3 sequence reads: CASSPAGDSSYEQYF.

The V gene is TRBV5-6, the J gene TRBJ1-2. Germline CDR1 is SGHDT and CDR2 is YYEEEE. This CDR3 is 13 amino acids long. The CDR3 loop is CASSLADSHGYTF.

The chain employs TRBV29-1 and TRBJ1-1. Germline V lookup: CDR1 SQVTM, CDR2 ANQGSEA. CDR3 length: 12 residues. CDR3 loop: CSVGYMNTEAFF.

The genes are TRBV9 and TRBJ2-1; TCRdb's D call, TRBD2, is unchecked because there is no DNA. CDR1 is SGDLS and CDR2 is YYNGEE in the germline V gene. The CDR3 totals 15 residues. CDR3 sequence: CASSVTSGSHNEQFF.

The chain is built from TRBV6-2 or TRBV6-3 and TRBJ2-1. The germline V gene has CDR1 MNHEY and CDR2 SVGEGT. This CDR3 has 13 residues. CDR3 protein: CASSITDYNEQFF.

The J gene is TRBJ2-1, the V gene TRBV11-3. Germline V gives CDR1 SGHNT, CDR2 YENEEA. The CDR3 is 13 residues long. The CDR3 loop reads CASSGGSYNEQFF.

The V gene is TRBV7-9, the J gene TRBJ2-7; TCRdb's D gene call, TRBD2, goes unchecked for lack of DNA. This CDR3 has 14 amino acids. Germline loops: CDR1 SEHNR, CDR2 FQNEAQ (reference sequence). CDR3: CASSLRTSGYEQYF.

This chain uses TRBV25-1 with TRBJ1-1. The CDR3 runs 13 residues. Per germline, CDR1 MGHDK and CDR2 SYGVNS. CDR3 amino acids: CASRTTENTEAFF.

V is TRBV29-1 and J is TRBJ2-7. Germline-derived CDR1 and CDR2 are SQVTM and ANQGSEA. This CDR3 has 12 amino acids. The chain's CDR3 is CSVEDLDLEQYF.

The chain recombines TRBV12-3 or TRBV12-4 with TRBJ2-1; the D call of TRBD1 rests on TCRdb alone, since no DNA is present to check it. This CDR3 has 18 residues. The CDR3 here is CASSFWQSGGYKDNEQFF.